The clone carrying this TCR beta chain showed up just a few times. The data belong to a study of blood T cell repertoires in COVID-19. As for the study in general: Sites across the United States, Italy and Spain contributed samples from acute and convalescent COVID-19. In each case, the material was cDNA or gDNA derived from T cells, B-cell-depleted T cells, or PBMCs.

Germline lookup yields CDR1 MNHEY and CDR2 SVGEGT. V gave up 5 bases and J gave up 5 bases, with 16 bases separating them. This CDR3 contains 16 residues. In the original workflow: Scientists estimated how many nucleated cells there were by amplifying reference gene primers. The protocol was immunoSEQ multiplex PCR, while the TCRdb copy is restricted to in-frame clones and leaves out a portion. From that table come the V and J calls and clone size; the DNA was used to work out D and trimming. The sample has 170,000 or so clones, approximately 80% seen once. The chain combines TRBV6-2 or TRBV6-3 with TRBJ1-6; TRBD1 might be the D (6 bases). The TCR comes from a woman aged 55-70 years with acute or convalescent COVID-19. Sequenced input: peripheral blood. CDR3 in DNA: TGTGCCAGCAGTCCGGACAGTTTTAACGATAATTCACCCCTCCACTTT. Encoded protein: CASSPDSFNDNSPLHF.